The rows below give T cell receptor beta chains drawn from one sample of a study of CD8 T cells in Susac syndrome. TCRdb used MiXCR to reprocess the immunoSEQ multiplex PCR reads, holding one entry per CDR3 protein. The repertoire holds about 140,000 distinct CDR3 sequences, 85% to 95% seen once, with 0.27% in the top ten. Material: CD8+ T cells from PBMCs. These receptor sequences come from a human donor in good health. Each CDR3 is given with its conserved first and last residue. Clone size, where shown, is once, few, many, or a class for clones that have expanded.

TRBV6-2/TRBV6-3,NA,CASRTGVYNEQFF
TRBV27,NA,CASSLQDRVYEQYF
TRBV29-1,NA,CSAGDNQPQHF
TRBV27,NA,CASSLGSGDRQPQHF
TRBV20-1,NA,CSASAGLSYEQYF
TRBV27,few,CASSFQNQPQHF
TRBV9,NA,CASSVDGGRNEQFF
TRBV7-8,NA,CASSLQGRNEQFF
TRBV19,NA,CASRRAGVYNEQFF
TRBV20-1,NA,CSARLSRQVSNGYTF
TRBV7-8,NA,CASSGGANTGELFF
TRBV28,NA,CASTKRSYEQYF
TRBV25-1,once,CASDGLSPGEQFF
TRBV11-2,NA,CASSLPRGTLRHTDTQYF
TRBV7-9,once,CASSSTGVYNEQFF
TRBV20-1,NA,CSASVVRDTYEQYF
TRBV23-1,NA,CATGRSSYEQYF
TRBV28,NA,CASSQGLVSYNEQFF
TRBV27,NA,CASSASGGSYNEQFF
TRBV20-1,NA,CSARDLTEQETQYF
TRBV5-1,NA,CASSSPGGYQETQYF
TRBV27,once,CASSLGGRETQYF
TRBV4-3,NA,CASSQDRGDDGYTF
TRBV29-1,NA,CSVNRGHKGYGYTF
TRBV20-1,NA,CSARPGYERYNEQFF
TRBV27,NA,CASSLGQASTEAFF
TRBV7-2,NA,CASSLSNYGYTF
TRBV20-1,NA,CSARDRKWLAGVTDTQYF
TRBV2,NA,CASGGLAEYKYF
TRBV9,NA,CASSPSGVPWTGYTF
TRBV21-1,NA,CASITRTQYF
TRBV12-3/TRBV12-4,NA,CASSFLVAGVQFF
TRBV12-3/TRBV12-4,NA,CASTREGRDQPQHF
TRBV25-1,NA,CASGAGELFF
TRBV19,NA,CASSTTGYNEQFF
TRBV20-1,NA,CSAPPGLALAEQYF
TRBV6-1,NA,CASSLNDQGNNQPQHF
TRBV4-3,NA,CASSQDNSGVVDTQYF
TRBV11-1,NA,CASSLARGGGEQYF
TRBV9,few,CASSERQNYGYTF
TRBV15,NA,CATSRLGEQYF
TRBV5-4,NA,CASSLESRGPSTDTQYF
TRBV5-1,NA,CASSLAQTGGTDEQFF
TRBV24-1,NA,CATSDSNQGGYGYTF
TRBV11-2,NA,CASSSTSLRETYNEQFF
TRBV27,NA,CASSTWEGYNEQFF
TRBV6-6,few,CASSDGSHNEQFF
TRBV27,NA,CASGVGNGQPQHF
TRBV4-3,NA,CASTPEARTGDYGYTF
TRBV25-1,NA,CASSETGYEQYF
TRBV29-1,NA,CSVYSTDTQYF
TRBV4-1,NA,CASSQDWGRENIQYF
TRBV5-1,NA,CASSTLQGPEQFF
TRBV15,NA,CATSRDWAGGYYNEQFF